This record looks at one T cell receptor (beta chain) sequence and its context. The data derive from a study of T cell responses to AZD1222 COVID-19 vaccine. The protocol was immunoSEQ multiplex PCR, while the TCRdb copy is restricted to in-frame clones and leaves out a portion. The table records tens of thousands of clones, more than 70% of them present only once. Trimming removed 4 bases at V and 8 bases at J, with 17 bases between. Germline lookup yields CDR1 MDHEN and CDR2 SYDVKM. The CDR3 consists of 15 residues. J is TRBJ2-2 and V is TRBV28; a possible D gene is TRBD1 (6 bases). This receptor was identified in an adult in good health. Sequencing used peripheral blood, obtained on day 0 of AZD1222 vaccination. The CDR3 DNA follows: TGTGCCAGCAGTTCACCAGGACAGCGCGCGGGGGAGCTGTTTTTT. Its translation: CASSSPGQRAGELFF.